This note documents a single T cell receptor (beta chain) sequence. The sample is drawn from a study of T cell responses to AZD1222 COVID-19 vaccine. V lost 0 bases and J lost 5, with 8 bases in between. The CDR3 covers 13 residues. Germline V lookup: CDR1 LGHNA, CDR2 YNFKEQ. Profiling relied on immunoSEQ multiplex PCR, and the TCRdb table lists in-frame clones only, not all of them. The data contain 75,000 to 85,000 clones, 70% to 90% of them singletons. Sequences were derived from peripheral blood, sampled 28 days after the second AZD1222 dose. This receptor was identified in an adult who received the AZD1222 COVID-19 vaccine. The genes are TRBV4-2 and TRBJ2-7; D is undetermined. The CDR3 region is CASSQDRGDEQYF. CDR3 coding DNA: TGTGCCAGCAGCCAAGATCGTGGTGACGAGCAGTACTTC.